Listed below are T cell receptor beta chains from one sample, sequenced in a study of CD8+CD57+ T cells in acquired aplastic anemia. TCRdb analysed the reads with MiXCR anew, one entry per CDR3 protein. The top ten clones hold approximately 1% of a sample with about 160,000 distinct CDR3 sequences, 35% to 55% of them seen once. Source material: sorted CD4+, CD8+, or CD8+CD57+ T cells (not recorded which) from PBMCs. Receptors were obtained from a human donor in good health. The CDR3 runs from the conserved cysteine through the conserved F or W. A D gene is named only where the DNA matches it firmly. Part of the rows lack a size; the others show once, few, many or a class for expanded clones.

>.|few|TRBJ1-1|TRBV6-5
TGTGCCAGCAGTTATAGACAGGTTTGGAACACTGAAGCTTTCTTT
CASSYRQVWNTEAFF
>.|many|TRBJ2-1|TRBV11-2
TGTGCCAGCAGCTTATCTGATTTAGTTACGAATGAGCAGTTCTTC
CASSLSDLVTNEQFF
>.|.|TRBJ2-1|TRBV3-1
TGTGCCAGCAGCCATAATTACCAGTTGAATGGGCAGTTCTTC
CASSHNYQLNGQFF
>.|.|TRBJ1-6|TRBV11-3
TGTGCCAGCAGCTTAGAGGACAGTAATTCACCCCTCCACTTT
CASSLEDSNSPLHF
>TRBD1|.|TRBJ2-1|TRBV24-1
TGTGCCACCTCTAGCGAGGGACAGGGGTATTATGAGCAGTTCTTC
CATSSEGQGYYEQFF
>TRBD1|.|TRBJ1-1|TRBV7-2
TGTGCCAGCAGCCGACAGACAGGGCTGAACACCGAAGCTTTCTTT
CASSRQTGLNTEAFF
>.|many|TRBJ1-5|TRBV7-2
TGTGCCAGCAGCCGTACAAATAGCAATCAGCCCCAGCATTTT
CASSRTNSNQPQHF
>.|.|TRBJ1-5|TRBV19
TGTGCCAGTAACCCGACATTAGGGCGTAGCAATCAGCCTCAGCATTTT
CASNPTLGRSNQPQHF
>TRBD1|.|TRBJ1-2|TRBV6-1
TGTGCCAGCAAGGGACAGGGGGCACGAAGCTACACCTTC
CASKGQGARSYTF
>.|few|TRBJ2-4|TRBV24-1
TGTGCCACCAGTGAGGCAGGGATTGGGAACATTCAGTACTTC
CATSEAGIGNIQYF
>.|.|TRBJ2-7|TRBV6-2/TRBV6-3
TGTGCCAGCAGTTACAGGTTAGGGGGGCAAACCTCCTACGAGCAGTACTTC
CASSYRLGGQTSYEQYF
>.|many|TRBJ1-1|TRBV6-6
TGTGCCAGCAGTTACCCACAAGAGAACACTGAAGCTTTCTTT
CASSYPQENTEAFF
>.|many|TRBJ1-2|TRBV5-1
TGCGCCAGCAGCTTTGGGGTGGGGGACTATGGCTACACCTTC
CASSFGVGDYGYTF
>.|.|TRBJ2-4|TRBV6-6
TGTGCCAGCAGTTACCAGGCCATAATTCAGTACTTC
CASSYQAIIQYF
>.|many|TRBJ2-5|TRBV7-6
TGTGCCAGCAGCGCATACCAAGAGACCCAGTACTTC
CASSAYQETQYF
>TRBD1|.|TRBJ1-2|TRBV29-1
TGCAGCGCAGGACAGGGAATAGAAGGCTACACCTTC
CSAGQGIEGYTF
>.|many|TRBJ2-7|TRBV6-1
TGTGCCAGCAGTCCCCCTCGGGGGTACTCCTACGAGCAGTACTTC
CASSPPRGYSYEQYF